These T cell receptor beta chains were read from a single sample in a study of blood T cell repertoires in COVID-19. Clones were read by immunoSEQ multiplex PCR, and TCRdb kept only the in-frame ones, dropping some. There are about 180,000 clones in the sample; roughly nine tenths occur only once, and about a fifth lies in the top ten. The source material was peripheral blood. The receptors stem from a man in his sixties or seventies with active or convalescent COVID-19. CDR3s include the opening cysteine and the closing phenylalanine or tryptophan. The order of the fields is V gene, J gene, D gene, clone size, CDR3 DNA, CDR3 protein. D genes are given only for firm matches. Only some rows state a clone size, as once, few, many or a class for expanded clones.

TRBV29-1	TRBJ1-4	-	-	TGCAGCGTTGAGGAGGCGTTAAATGAAAAACTGTTTTTT	CSVEEALNEKLFF
TRBV7-2	TRBJ2-7	TRBD2	few	TGTGCCAGCAGCACAGGACTAGCGGGGCGTGAGCAGTACTTC	CASSTGLAGREQYF
TRBV28	TRBJ2-7	TRBD2	few	TGTGCCAGCACCTCCGGTGGAGCGGGAGGAACAGGCGAGCAGTACTTC	CASTSGGAGGTGEQYF
TRBV7-6	TRBJ2-7	TRBD1	-	TGTGCCAGCCCCCCCCGGACAGGGGACATGTACGAGCAGTACTTC	CASPPRTGDMYEQYF
TRBV3-1/TRBV3-2	TRBJ1-4	-	-	TGTGCCAGCAGCCGATGGAGCACTAATGAAAAACTGTTTTTT	CASSRWSTNEKLFF
TRBV7-8	TRBJ1-6	-	-	TGTGCCAGCAGCCACGCCCGAGATTCACCCCTCCACTTT	CASSHARDSPLHF
TRBV7-6	TRBJ1-2	-	-	TGTGCCAGCAGCTTAGGGAGAGTCAGCGCTTCGAGCTACACCTTC	CASSLGRVSASSYTF
TRBV7-7	TRBJ2-5	TRBD1	-	TGTGCTAGCAGCTTAGACCCCAGGGGGCCGGGACTCCGAACCTCGGAGACCCAGTACTTC	CASSLDPRGPGLRTSETQYF
TRBV19	TRBJ2-7	TRBD2	few	TGTGCCAGTAGTGCCGGCGGGACTAGTGACTACGAGCAGTACTTC	CASSAGGTSDYEQYF
TRBV18	TRBJ2-1	-	-	TGTGCCAGTTGGACAGACTCCTACAATGAGCAGTTCTTC	CASWTDSYNEQFF
TRBV9	TRBJ2-5	TRBD1	few	TGTGCCAGCAGCGTAGGGGGACAGCAAGAGACCCAGTACTTC	CASSVGGQQETQYF
TRBV6-4	TRBJ1-6	TRBD1	-	TGTGCCAGCCGACCCGACAGGGGGAAGTACTCACCCCTCCACTTT	CASRPDRGKYSPLHF
TRBV6-2/TRBV6-3	TRBJ2-3	-	-	TGTGCCAGCAGCCGAACAGGGAGCACAGATACGCAGTATTTT	CASSRTGSTDTQYF
TRBV30	TRBJ2-7	-	-	TGTGCCTGGGGGCGGGACCAATCCTACGAGCAGTACTTC	CAWGRDQSYEQYF
TRBV2	TRBJ1-2	-	once	TGTGCCAGGGCAGCTGGGGCTAATGGCTACACCTTC	CARAAGANGYTF
TRBV19	TRBJ1-6	-	-	TGTGCCAGTAGTATTTTTACAGGGCCGAATAATTCACCCCTCCACTTT	CASSIFTGPNNSPLHF